This T cell receptor (beta chain) appears in the sequencing data of a study of T cell responses to AZD1222 COVID-19 vaccine. General observations from the study: Reportedly, nearly half the spike-specific TCRs target unmutated variant regions. Regions 160-218 and 743-854 dominated among vaccine-associated CD4 TCRs spanning spike.

CDR3 length: 14 residues. Germline V gives CDR1 SGDLS, CDR2 YYNGEE. The V and J ends lost 3 bases and 4 bases, in that order; junction bases with no gene match: 1. On this clone itself: The antigen remains unidentified.

Timing groups of about 4 and about 12 weeks for second doses were pooled. Only in-frame clones appear in the TCRdb table, and some are missing; sequencing was by immunoSEQ multiplex PCR. The sample records approximately 110,000 clones, over 80% being singletons. The genes are TRBV9 and TRBJ2-7; 13 nucleotides agree with TRBD2. The receptor comes from an adult who received the AZD1222 COVID-19 vaccine. Sequenced material: peripheral blood, taken 28 days after the second AZD1222 dose. CDR3 loop: CASSGTSGGYEQYF. CDR3 nucleotide sequence: TGTGCCAGCAGCGGGACTAGCGGGGGTTACGAGCAGTACTTC.